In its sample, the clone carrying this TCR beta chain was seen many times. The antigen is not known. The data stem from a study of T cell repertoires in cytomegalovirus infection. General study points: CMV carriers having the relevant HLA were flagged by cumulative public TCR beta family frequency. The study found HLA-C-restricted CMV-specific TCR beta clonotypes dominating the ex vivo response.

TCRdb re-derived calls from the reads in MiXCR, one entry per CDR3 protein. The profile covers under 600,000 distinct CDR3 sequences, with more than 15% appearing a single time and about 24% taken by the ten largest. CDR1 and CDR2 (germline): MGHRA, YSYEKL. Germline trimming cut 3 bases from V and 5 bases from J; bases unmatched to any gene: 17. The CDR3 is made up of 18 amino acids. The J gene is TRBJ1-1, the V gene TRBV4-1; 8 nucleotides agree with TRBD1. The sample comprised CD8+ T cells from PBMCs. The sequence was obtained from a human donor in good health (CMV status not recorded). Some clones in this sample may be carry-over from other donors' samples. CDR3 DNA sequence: TGCGCCAGCAGCCAGGAGGGGACAGGCCGGATGATAGGTACTGAAGCTTTCTTT. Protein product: CASSQEGTGRMIGTEAFF.